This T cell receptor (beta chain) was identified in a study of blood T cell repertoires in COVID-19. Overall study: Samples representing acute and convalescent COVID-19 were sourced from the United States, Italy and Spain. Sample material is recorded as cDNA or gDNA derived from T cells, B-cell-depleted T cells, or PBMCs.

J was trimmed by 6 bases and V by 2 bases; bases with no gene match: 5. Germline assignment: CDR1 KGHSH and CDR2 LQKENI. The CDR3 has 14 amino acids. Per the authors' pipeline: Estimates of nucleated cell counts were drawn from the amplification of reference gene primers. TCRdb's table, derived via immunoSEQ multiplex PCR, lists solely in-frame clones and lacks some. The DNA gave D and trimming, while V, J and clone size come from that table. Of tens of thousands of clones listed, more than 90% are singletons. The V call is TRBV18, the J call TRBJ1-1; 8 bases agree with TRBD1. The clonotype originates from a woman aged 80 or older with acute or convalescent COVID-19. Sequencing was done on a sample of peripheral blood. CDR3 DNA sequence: TGTGCCAGCTCACCAACAGGGGGTAGCGCTGAAGCTTTCTTT. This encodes CASSPTGGSAEAFF.